The 16 T cell receptor beta chains presented below share a single source sample, sequenced in a study of T cell responses to AZD1222 COVID-19 vaccine. Generated by immunoSEQ multiplex PCR, the TCRdb table keeps only in-frame clones and is missing some. The repertoire consists of around 94,000 clones, with 70% to 90% occurring once and the leading ten covering more than 4.5%. Sequences were derived from peripheral blood, sampled on day 0 of AZD1222 vaccination. The origin of the receptors is an adult in good health.

The chain employs TRBV28 and TRBJ2-3; 9 nucleotides agree with TRBD1. Germline V gene data show CDR1 as MDHEN and CDR2 as SYDVKM. Losses at the gene ends were 5 bases for V and 2 bases for J; bases not matched to a gene: 14. The CDR3 has 18 residues. The CDR3 here is CASSHRRLGQGVTDTQYF. DNA for the CDR3: TGTGCCAGCAGTCACAGGCGGTTGGGACAGGGTGTCACAGATACGCAGTATTTT.

This rearrangement joins TRBV7-8 to TRBJ1-5; D is possibly TRBD1 (6 bases). The CDR3 extends over 16 amino acids. Trimming took off 4 bases at V and 3 bases at J, with 16 bases between the two ends. The V gene's germline CDR1 is SGHVS and CDR2 FQNEAQ. CDR3: CASSSTGNPLNQPQHF. As DNA, the CDR3 is TGTGCCAGCAGCTCTACAGGGAATCCCCTCAATCAGCCCCAGCATTTT. Filled out from reference TRBV7-8 and TRBJ1-5, the complete variable domain reads GAGVSQSPRYKVAKRGQDVALRCDPISGHVSLFWYQQALGQGPEFLTYFQNEAQLDKSGLPSDRFFAERPEGSVSTLKIQRTQQEDSAVYLCASSSTGNPLNQPQHFGDGTRLSIL.

The chain combines TRBV7-2 with TRBJ1-4; TRBD1 matches 10 bases. V was clipped by 5 bases and J by 0 bases; unmatched bases: 6. Germline V gene sequence: CDR1 SGHTA, CDR2 FQGNSA. The CDR3 loop spans 17 amino acids. The CDR3 is CASSPGTGVATNEKLFF. In DNA, the CDR3 is TGTGCCAGCAGCCCCGGGACAGGGGTTGCAACTAATGAAAAACTGTTTTTT. The full variable domain, completed using reference TRBV7-2 and TRBJ1-4, is GAGVSQSPSNKVTEKGKDVELRCDPISGHTALYWYRQSLGQGLEFLIYFQGNSAPDKSGLPSDRFSAERTGGSVSTLTIQRTQQEDSAVYLCASSPGTGVATNEKLFFGSGTQLSVL.

This clone was seen just once. The chain joins TRBV6-2 or TRBV6-3 to TRBJ2-2; D is unclear. This CDR3 is 17 amino acids long. Germline CDR1 is MNHEY and CDR2 is SVGEGT. Trimming cost V 0 bases and J 2 bases, with 13 bases left between them. The CDR3 here is CASSYSIYSLNTGELFF. The CDR3 DNA follows: TGTGCCAGCAGTTACTCGATTTACAGCCTTAACACCGGGGAGCTGTTTTTT.

The DNA for the CDR3 is TGTGCCAGCAGTCCCCGGCAGACCGCAACTAATGAAAAACTGTTTTTT. Translation: CASSPRQTATNEKLFF. The chain couples TRBV9 to TRBJ1-4; D is undetermined. The V and J ends lost 5 bases and 0 bases respectively, with 14 bases between them. Germline V gives CDR1 SGDLS, CDR2 YYNGEE. CDR3 length: 16 amino acids.

V is TRBV28 and J is TRBJ2-2; TRBD2 matches at 7 bases. This CDR3 has 12 residues. J was trimmed by 6 bases and V by 11 bases; bases with no gene match: 6. Per the germline V gene, CDR1 is MDHEN and CDR2 is SYDVKM. Written as DNA, the CDR3 is TGTGCCGGCCTCAGCGGGGCCGGGGAGCTGTTTTTT. It codes for CAGLSGAGELFF.

CDR3 loop: CASSQVGTGEETQYF. The DNA of the CDR3 is TGTGCCAGCAGCCAAGTGGGGACAGGGGAAGAGACCCAGTACTTC. The chain joins TRBV4-2 to TRBJ2-5, with 10 positions matching TRBD1. This CDR3 is built from 15 residues. The J segment lost 3 bases and the V segment lost 1 base, leaving 2 bases of the junction unmatched. The germline CDR1 and CDR2 sequences are LGHNA and YNFKEQ.

This clone came up once. DNA of the CDR3: TGTGCCAGCAGCCCCGGGGGGGCTCGAGGCACCGGGGAGCTGTTTTTT. Encoded protein: CASSPGGARGTGELFF. The rearrangement joins TRBV5-4 to TRBJ2-2, with 8 bases lining up with TRBD2. Germline values: CDR1 SGHNT, CDR2 YYREEE (reference sequence). CDR3 length: 16 residues. After removal of 4 bases from V and 4 bases from J, the junction contained 9 bases not matched to a gene.

The genes are TRBV5-4 and TRBJ2-1; 7 positions match TRBD2. Germline values: CDR1 SGHNT, CDR2 YYREEE (reference sequence). The CDR3 is 15 residues long. Losses at the gene ends were 4 bases for V and 4 bases for J; bases not matched to a gene: 8. CDR3 amino acids: CASSPREVGYNEQFF. The DNA of the CDR3 is TGTGCCAGCAGCCCCCGGGAGGTAGGATACAATGAGCAGTTCTTC.

The CDR3 DNA is TGTGCCAGTAGTATGTTCAGGGGGAATGGCTACACCTTC. Translating it yields CASSMFRGNGYTF. The chain employs TRBV19 and TRBJ1-2; TRBD1 matches at 7 bases. CDR1 is LNHDA and CDR2 is SQIVND in the germline V gene (reference sequence). The trim removed 3 bases at V and 6 bases at J, leaving 4 bases unmatched. This CDR3 region has 13 residues. Filled out from reference TRBV19 and TRBJ1-2, the complete variable domain reads DGGITQSPKYLFRKEGQNVTLSCEQNLNHDAMYWYRQDPGQGLRLIYYSQIVNDFQKGDIAEGYSVSREKKESFPLTVTSAQKNPTAFYLCASSMFRGNGYTFGSGTRLTVV.

This clone was seen a handful of times. V is TRBV29-1 and J is TRBJ2-7, with 8 bases matching TRBD1. V was clipped by 5 bases and J by 4 bases; unmatched bases: 7. CDR1 is SQVTM, CDR2 ANQGSEA, per germline. CDR3 length: 13 residues. The CDR3 DNA reads TGCAGCGTTCCAGGGGGCGCGGGATACGAGCAGTACTTC. Its translation is CSVPGGAGYEQYF.

This chain uses TRBV4-3 with TRBJ1-5; D gene ambiguous. This CDR3 spans 13 amino acids. V lost 0 bases and J lost 6, with 6 bases in between. Per the germline V gene, CDR1 is LGHNA and CDR2 is YSLEER. DNA of the CDR3: TGCGCCAGCAGCCAAGAGGTTGGTCAGCCCCAGCATTTT. Translated, it gives CASSQEVGQPQHF.

The genes are TRBV6-1 and TRBJ2-7, with D possibly called TRBD1 or TRBD2 (6 bases each). CDR3 length equals 17 residues. The germline V and J ends were trimmed by 1 base and 0 bases, with 16 bases remaining between them. CDR1 and CDR2 (germline): MNHNS, SASEGT. The CDR3 DNA reads as TGTGCCAGCAGTGAAGGGCACGGGGGCCTACTCTCCTACGAGCAGTACTTC. It yields the protein CASSEGHGGLLSYEQYF.

The rearrangement uses TRBV9 and TRBJ2-7; 10 bases are a match to TRBD2. The junction had 3 bases not matched to a gene; V was cut back by 0 bases and J by 3 bases. The CDR3 contains 15 residues. Germline lookup yields CDR1 SGDLS and CDR2 YYNGEE. CDR3 protein: CASSVGPSGSYEQYF. The CDR3 region has the DNA TGTGCCAGCAGCGTAGGCCCTAGCGGGAGCTACGAGCAGTACTTC.

The V call is TRBV15, the J call TRBJ2-5; TRBD2 aligns across 9 bases. J lost 3 bases, V lost 1 base, and 6 bases had no gene match. Germline values: CDR1 LNHNV, CDR2 YYDKDF (reference sequence). CDR3 size: 16 residues. CDR3 nucleotide sequence: TGTGCCACCAGCAGAGGTAGCGGGAGTTGGGAAGAGACCCAGTACTTC. Its translation: CATSRGSGSWEETQYF.

CDR3 sequence: CASSPGVRQSGNTIYF. The DNA for the CDR3 is TGTGCCAGCTCACCAGGGGTTAGGCAATCTGGAAACACCATATATTTT. This chain links TRBV18 with TRBJ1-3; D is unclear. Germline lookup yields CDR1 KGHSH and CDR2 LQKENI. The CDR3 runs to 16 residues. The V end was cut by 2 bases, the J end by 1 base, with 12 bases between.